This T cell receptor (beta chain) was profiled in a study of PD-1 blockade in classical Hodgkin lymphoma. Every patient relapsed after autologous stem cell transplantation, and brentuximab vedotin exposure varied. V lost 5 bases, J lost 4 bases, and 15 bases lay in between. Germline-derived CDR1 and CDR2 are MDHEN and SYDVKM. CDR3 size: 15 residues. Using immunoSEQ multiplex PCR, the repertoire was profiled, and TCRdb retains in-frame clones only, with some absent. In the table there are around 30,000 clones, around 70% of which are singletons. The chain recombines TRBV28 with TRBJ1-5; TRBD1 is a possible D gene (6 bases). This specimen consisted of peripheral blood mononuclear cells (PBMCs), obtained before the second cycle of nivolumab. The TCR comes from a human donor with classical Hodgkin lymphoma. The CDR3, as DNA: TGTGCCAGCAGTAAGAGCTTAGGGGGAAATCAGCCCCAGCATTTT. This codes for CASSKSLGGNQPQHF.